This T cell receptor beta chain appears in the sequencing data of a study of cytomegalovirus exposure and HLA in healthy donors. Whole-study results and caveats: A later analysis linked a missense variant in DCLRE1C to the trimming of TCR beta V and J genes. In a later analysis, HLA-associated beta chains showed higher expansion and lower generation probabilities than comparable chains.

Germline CDR1 SGHAT, CDR2 FQNNGV. V was shortened by 5 bases and J by 0 bases, with 7 bases between the two germline ends. The length of the CDR3 is 13 residues. The PCR made use of 60 Vbeta and 13 Jbeta primers. Generated by immunoSEQ multiplex PCR, the TCRdb table keeps only in-frame clones and is missing some. In the table there are 100,000 to 150,000 clones, under 85% of which are singletons. In regard to this clone: The target antigen is unknown.

The rearrangement links TRBV11-2 to TRBJ1-1; D uncertain. Input material: PBMCs. The origin of this receptor is a male donor in good health and CMV-seropositive. This chain's CDR3 is CASSPSMNTEAFF. The CDR3 DNA sequence: TGTGCCAGCAGCCCCAGTATGAACACTGAAGCTTTCTTT.